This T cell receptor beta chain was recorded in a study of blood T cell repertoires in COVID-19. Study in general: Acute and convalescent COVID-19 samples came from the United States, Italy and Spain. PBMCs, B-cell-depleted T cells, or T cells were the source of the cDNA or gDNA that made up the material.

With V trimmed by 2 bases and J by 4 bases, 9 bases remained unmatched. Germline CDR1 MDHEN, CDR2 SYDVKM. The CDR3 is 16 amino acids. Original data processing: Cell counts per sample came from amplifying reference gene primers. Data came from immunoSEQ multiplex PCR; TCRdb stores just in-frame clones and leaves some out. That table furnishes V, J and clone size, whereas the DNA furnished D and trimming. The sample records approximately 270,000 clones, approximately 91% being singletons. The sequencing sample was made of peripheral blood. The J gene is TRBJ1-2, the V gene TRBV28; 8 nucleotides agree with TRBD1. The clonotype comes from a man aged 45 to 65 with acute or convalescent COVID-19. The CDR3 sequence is CASSLGRQGLVYGYTF. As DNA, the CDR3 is TGTGCCAGCAGTTTAGGAAGACAGGGGTTGGTCTATGGCTACACCTTC.